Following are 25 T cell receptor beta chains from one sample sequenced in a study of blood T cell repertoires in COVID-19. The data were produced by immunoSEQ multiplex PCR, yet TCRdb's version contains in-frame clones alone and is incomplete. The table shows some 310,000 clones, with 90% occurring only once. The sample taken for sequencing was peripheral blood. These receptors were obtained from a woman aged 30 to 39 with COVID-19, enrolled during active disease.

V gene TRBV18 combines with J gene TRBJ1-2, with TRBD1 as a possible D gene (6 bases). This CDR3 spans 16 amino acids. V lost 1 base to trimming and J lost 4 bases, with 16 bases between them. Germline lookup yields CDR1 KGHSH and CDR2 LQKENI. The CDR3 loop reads CASSPQHDRTPYGYTF. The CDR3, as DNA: TGTGCCAGCTCACCACAACACGACAGGACCCCCTATGGCTACACCTTC.

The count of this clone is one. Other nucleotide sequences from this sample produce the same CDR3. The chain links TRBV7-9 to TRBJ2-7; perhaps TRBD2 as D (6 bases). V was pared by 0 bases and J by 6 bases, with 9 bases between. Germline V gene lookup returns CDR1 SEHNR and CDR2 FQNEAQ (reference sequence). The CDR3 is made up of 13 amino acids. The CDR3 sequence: CASSLAGGFEQYF. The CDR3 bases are TGTGCCAGCAGCTTAGCGGGAGGCTTCGAGCAGTACTTC.

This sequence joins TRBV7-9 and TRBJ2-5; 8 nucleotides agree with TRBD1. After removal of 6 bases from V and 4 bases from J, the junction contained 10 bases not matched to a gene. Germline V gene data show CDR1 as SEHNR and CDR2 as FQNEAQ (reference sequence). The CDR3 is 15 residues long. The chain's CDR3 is CASRGTGRLGETQYF. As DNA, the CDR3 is TGTGCCAGCAGGGGGACAGGCCGCTTGGGAGAGACCCAGTACTTC. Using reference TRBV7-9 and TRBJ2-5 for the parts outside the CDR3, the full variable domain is DTGVSQNPRHKITKRGQNVTFRCDPISEHNRLYWYRQTLGQGPEFLTYFQNEAQLEKSRLLSDRFSAERPKGSFSTLEIQRTEQGDSAMYLCASRGTGRLGETQYFGPGTRLLVL.

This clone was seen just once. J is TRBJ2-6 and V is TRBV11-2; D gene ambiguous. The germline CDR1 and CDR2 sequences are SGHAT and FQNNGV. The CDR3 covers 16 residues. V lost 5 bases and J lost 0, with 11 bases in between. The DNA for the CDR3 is TGTGCCAGCAGCCACCTGATCAGCTCTGGGGCCAACGTCCTGACTTTC. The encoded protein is CASSHLISSGANVLTF.

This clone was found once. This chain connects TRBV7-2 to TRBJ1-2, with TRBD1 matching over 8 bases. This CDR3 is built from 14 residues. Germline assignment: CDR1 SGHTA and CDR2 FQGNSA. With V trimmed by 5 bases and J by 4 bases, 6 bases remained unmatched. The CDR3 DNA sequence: TGTGCCAGCAGCCTTGCTGGACAGGGCTATGGCTACACCTTC. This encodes CASSLAGQGYGYTF.

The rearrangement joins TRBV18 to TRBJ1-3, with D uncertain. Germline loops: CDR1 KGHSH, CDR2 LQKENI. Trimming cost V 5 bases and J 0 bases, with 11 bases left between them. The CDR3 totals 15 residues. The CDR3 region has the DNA TGTGCCAGCTCAGACACGGGAGGCTCTGGAAACACCATATATTTT. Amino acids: CASSDTGGSGNTIYF.

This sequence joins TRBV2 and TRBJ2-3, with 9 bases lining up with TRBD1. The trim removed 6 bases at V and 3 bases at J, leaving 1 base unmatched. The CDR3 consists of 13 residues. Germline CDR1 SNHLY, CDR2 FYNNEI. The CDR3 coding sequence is TGTGCCAGCAGCGGGACAGGGACAGATACGCAGTATTTT. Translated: CASSGTGTDTQYF. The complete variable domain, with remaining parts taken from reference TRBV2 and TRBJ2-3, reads EPEVTQTPSHQVTQMGQEVILRCVPISNHLYFYWYRQILGQKVEFLVSFYNNEISEKSEIFDDQFSVERPDGSNFTLKIRSTKLEDSAMYFCASSGTGTDTQYFGPGTRLTVL.

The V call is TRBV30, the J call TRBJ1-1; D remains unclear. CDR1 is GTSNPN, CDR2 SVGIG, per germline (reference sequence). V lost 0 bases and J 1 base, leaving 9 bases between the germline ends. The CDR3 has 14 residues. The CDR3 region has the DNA TGTGCCTGGAGTGTTAAGGGAGGGAACACTGAAGCTTTCTTT. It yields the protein CAWSVKGGNTEAFF.

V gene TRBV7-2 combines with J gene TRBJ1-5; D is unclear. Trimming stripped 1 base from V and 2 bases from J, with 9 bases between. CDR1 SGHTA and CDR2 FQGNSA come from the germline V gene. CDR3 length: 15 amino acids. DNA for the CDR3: TGTGCCAGCAGCTTAGGGAGGCAGGGCAATCAGCCCCAGCATTTT. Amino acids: CASSLGRQGNQPQHF.

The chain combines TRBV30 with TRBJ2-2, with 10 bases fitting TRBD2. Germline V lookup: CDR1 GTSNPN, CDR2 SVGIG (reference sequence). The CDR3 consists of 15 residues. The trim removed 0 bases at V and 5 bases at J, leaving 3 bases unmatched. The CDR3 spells CAWSVLAGLTGELFF. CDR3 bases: TGTGCCTGGAGTGTACTAGCGGGGCTTACCGGGGAGCTGTTTTTT.

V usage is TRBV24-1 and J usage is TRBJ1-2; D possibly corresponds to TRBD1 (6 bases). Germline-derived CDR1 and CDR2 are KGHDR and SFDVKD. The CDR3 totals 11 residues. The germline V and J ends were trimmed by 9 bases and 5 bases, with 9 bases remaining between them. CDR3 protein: CATRRGYGYTF. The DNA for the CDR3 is TGTGCCACCCGTAGGGGGTATGGCTACACCTTC.

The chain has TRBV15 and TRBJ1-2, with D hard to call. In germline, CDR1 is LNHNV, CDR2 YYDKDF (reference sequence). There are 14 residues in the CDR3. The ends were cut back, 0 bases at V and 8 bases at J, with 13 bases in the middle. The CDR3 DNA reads TGTGCCACCAGCAGAGATGGCACCCCCGGGGGCTACACCTTC. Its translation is CATSRDGTPGGYTF.

CDR3 coding DNA: TGTGCCAGTAGTATAGGAGGCTTAGCTAACTATGGCTACACCTTC. This encodes CASSIGGLANYGYTF. The V and J genes are TRBV19 and TRBJ1-2; D remains ambiguous. V gave up 1 base and J gave up 0 bases, with 9 bases separating them. The CDR3 loop spans 15 amino acids. The germline CDR1 and CDR2 sequences are LNHDA and SQIVND (reference sequence).

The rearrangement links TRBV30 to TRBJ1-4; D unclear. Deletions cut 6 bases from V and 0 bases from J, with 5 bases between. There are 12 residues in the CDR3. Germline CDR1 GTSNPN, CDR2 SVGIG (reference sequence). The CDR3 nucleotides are TGTGCCTGTATCGCAACTAATGAAAAACTGTTTTTT. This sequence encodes CACIATNEKLFF.

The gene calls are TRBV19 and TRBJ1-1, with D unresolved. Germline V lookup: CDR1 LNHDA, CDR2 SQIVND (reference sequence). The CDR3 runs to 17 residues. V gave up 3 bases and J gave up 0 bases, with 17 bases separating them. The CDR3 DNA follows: TGTGCCAGTAGTATCGGTATTTCTAGCAAGGTGAACACTGAAGCTTTCTTT. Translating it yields CASSIGISSKVNTEAFF.

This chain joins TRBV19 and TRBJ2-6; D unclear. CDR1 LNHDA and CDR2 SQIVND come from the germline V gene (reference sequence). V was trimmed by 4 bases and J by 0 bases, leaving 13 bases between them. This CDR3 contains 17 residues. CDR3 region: CASSTNIDPSGANVLTF. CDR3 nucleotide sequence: TGTGCCAGTAGTACGAACATCGATCCCTCTGGGGCCAACGTCCTGACTTTC.

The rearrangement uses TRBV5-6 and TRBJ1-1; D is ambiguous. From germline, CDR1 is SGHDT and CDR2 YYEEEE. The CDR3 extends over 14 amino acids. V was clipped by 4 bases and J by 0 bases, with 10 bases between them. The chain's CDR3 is CASSPGPMNTEAFF. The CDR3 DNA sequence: TGTGCCAGCAGCCCCGGTCCCATGAACACTGAAGCTTTCTTT. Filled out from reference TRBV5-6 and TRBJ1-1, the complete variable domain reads DAGVTQSPTHLIKTRGQQVTLRCSPKSGHDTVSWYQQALGQGPQFIFQYYEEEERQRGNFPDRFSGHQFPNYSSELNVNALLLGDSALYLCASSPGPMNTEAFFGQGTRLTVV.

CDR3: CASSIGDRYYNSPLHF. The CDR3 coding sequence is TGTGCCAGCAGCATTGGGGACAGATACTATAATTCACCCCTCCACTTT. The chain couples TRBV21-1 to TRBJ1-6; the table calls TRBD1, which could not be checked here. TRBV21-1 is a pseudogene segment. There are 16 residues in the CDR3.

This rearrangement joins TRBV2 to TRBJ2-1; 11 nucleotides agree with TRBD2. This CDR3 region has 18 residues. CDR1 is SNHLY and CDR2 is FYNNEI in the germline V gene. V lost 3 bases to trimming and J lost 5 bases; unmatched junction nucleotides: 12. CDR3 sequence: CASSDFPLVAGGDNEQFF. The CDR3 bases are TGTGCCAGCAGTGACTTTCCGCTGGTAGCGGGAGGGGACAATGAGCAGTTCTTC. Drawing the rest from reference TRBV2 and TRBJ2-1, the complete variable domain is EPEVTQTPSHQVTQMGQEVILRCVPISNHLYFYWYRQILGQKVEFLVSFYNNEISEKSEIFDDQFSVERPDGSNFTLKIRSTKLEDSAMYFCASSDFPLVAGGDNEQFFGPGTRLTVL.

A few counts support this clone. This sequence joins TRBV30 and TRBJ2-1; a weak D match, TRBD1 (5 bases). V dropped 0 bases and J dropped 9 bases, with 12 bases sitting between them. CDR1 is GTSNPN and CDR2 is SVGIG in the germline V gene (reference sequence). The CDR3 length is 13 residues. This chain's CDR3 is CAWSVKGSGEQFF. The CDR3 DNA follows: TGTGCCTGGAGTGTAAAGGGGTCCGGTGAGCAGTTCTTC.

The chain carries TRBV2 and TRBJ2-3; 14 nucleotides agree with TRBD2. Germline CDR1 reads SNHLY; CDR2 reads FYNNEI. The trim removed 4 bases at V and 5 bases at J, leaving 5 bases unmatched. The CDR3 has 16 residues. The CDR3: CASSVVGTSGGDTQYF. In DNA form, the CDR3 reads TGTGCCAGCAGTGTAGTGGGGACTAGCGGGGGAGATACGCAGTATTTT.

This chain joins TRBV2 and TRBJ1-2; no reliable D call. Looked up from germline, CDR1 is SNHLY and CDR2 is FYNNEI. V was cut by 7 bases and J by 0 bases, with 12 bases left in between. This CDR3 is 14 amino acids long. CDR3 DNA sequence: TGTGCCAGCACTACAGAGGGAGCTAACTATGGCTACACCTTC. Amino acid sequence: CASTTEGANYGYTF.

The CDR3 here is CASSFLGQGVDEAFF. For the CDR3, the DNA is TGTGCCAGCAGCTTTCTAGGACAGGGGGTCGATGAAGCTTTCTTT. The chain couples TRBV7-9 to TRBJ1-1; 10 bases match TRBD1. The CDR3 spans 15 residues. Germline trimming cut 3 bases from V and 7 bases from J; bases unmatched to any gene: 8. From germline, CDR1 is SEHNR and CDR2 FQNEAQ (reference sequence). The full variable domain, completed using reference TRBV7-9 and TRBJ1-1, is DTGVSQNPRHKITKRGQNVTFRCDPISEHNRLYWYRQTLGQGPEFLTYFQNEAQLEKSRLLSDRFSAERPKGSFSTLEIQRTEQGDSAMYLCASSFLGQGVDEAFFGQGTRLTVV.

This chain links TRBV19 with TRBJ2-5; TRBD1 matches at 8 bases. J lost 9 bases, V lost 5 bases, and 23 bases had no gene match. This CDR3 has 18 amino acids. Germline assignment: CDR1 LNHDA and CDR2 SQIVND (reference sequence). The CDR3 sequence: CASSDPGQANSQEYPQYF. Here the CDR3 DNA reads TGTGCCAGTAGTGATCCGGGACAGGCCAACTCCCAGGAGTACCCCCAGTACTTC. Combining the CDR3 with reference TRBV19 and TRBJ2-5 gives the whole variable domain DGGITQSPKYLFRKEGQNVTLSCEQNLNHDAMYWYRQDPGQGLRLIYYSQIVNDFQKGDIAEGYSVSREKKESFPLTVTSAQKNPTAFYLCASSDPGQANSQEYPQYFGPGTRLLVL.

CDR3: CASRGRADNEQFF. The CDR3 DNA sequence: TGTGCCAGCCGCGGGAGGGCCGATAATGAGCAGTTCTTC. The J gene is TRBJ2-1, the V gene TRBV10-3; TRBD2 aligns across 9 bases. The CDR3 runs 13 residues. In germline, CDR1 is ENHRY, CDR2 SYGVKD. The ends lost 10 bases at V and 7 bases at J; junction bases unmatched: 8.